This TCR beta chain was identified during a study of blood T cell repertoires in COVID-19 (dated by TCRdb to about 2020). Regarding the research as a whole: Collaborator samples came from the United States, Italy and Spain and covered acute and convalescent phases of COVID-19. The material from the prospective study consisted of cDNA or gDNA derived from T cells, B-cell-depleted T cells, or PBMCs. Subjects who had been exposed to COVID-19, were actively infected with it, or had recovered from it provided the deeply sampled blood TCRbeta repertoires that made up the dataset. The repertoires were released in a freely available public database meant as a resource for research on the immune response to SARS-CoV-2. Samples came from the ongoing ImmuneRACE study (first 160 participants) plus 1,254 subjects from 6 global collaborators. A de-identified subject ID, COVID-19 status, age in years and sex were almost always included in the sample metadata. HLA class I and class II types, where available, came from metadata supplied by the sample provider rather than from assay-based typing. Overall study outcomes, separate from this receptor: Clinical and demographic metadata were provided uncurated, with the amount varying by source and participant.

TCRbeta CDR3 regions were amplified from genomic DNA using the immunoSEQ Assay, a bias-controlled multiplex PCR. The original methods were these. Within the assay, amplification of reference gene primers was used to estimate how many nucleated cells each sample contained. Sequence reads were collapsed and filtered to measure the absolute abundance of every unique TCRbeta CDR3 rearrangement. For each sample, productive Simpson clonality was calculated as the square root of Simpson's diversity index across productive rearrangements. Imported from immuneACCESS, the table was reduced by TCRdb to in-frame sequences with V and J called. These copies leave out some clones; in studies compared against another copy, an unresolved V gene accounts for under half, and the cause of the remainder is not known. V, J and clone size are taken as reported in that table, and D and trimming were inferred from the DNA itself. In this sample the table shows hundreds of thousands of clones, more than 85% of which occur a single time. The biggest ten clones account for about 4.6% of the sample.

Each collaborating institution followed its own protocols to collect whole blood in K2EDTA tubes. For TCRbeta analysis, collaborator samples were shipped as frozen whole blood, as isolated PBMCs, or as DNA extracted from either sample type. As concerns this clone: There is no known antigen for this receptor. Base qualities were left out, and no much larger clone turns up one base away.

Sequences SGDLS (CDR1) and YYNGEE (CDR2) are obtained from the germline V gene. V ends up 2 bases short and J 5 bases short, with an unmatched junction base count of 8. Reading from cysteine to phenylalanine, the CDR3 counts 16 amino acids. The DNA shown is the 48-base CDR3, in frame from base 1. The source material was peripheral blood. The receptor chain draws on TRBV9 and TRBJ2-2; 8 bases in between match TRBD2. This TCR was recovered from a man in his forties or fifties with acute or convalescent COVID-19. The CDR3 region reads CASSVLAGGLTGELFF. The DNA sequence is TGTGCCAGCAGCGTTCTGGCGGGGGGCTTGACCGGGGAGCTGTTTTTT.